A single sample gave rise to the 2 T cell receptor beta chains below, sequenced in a study of T cells after yellow fever vaccination. TCRdb re-called the 5' RACE reads with MiXCR, one entry per CDR3 protein. This table has 400,000 or so distinct CDR3 sequences, more than 9% appearing once. The starting material was PBMCs, obtained on the day of the first yellow fever vaccination. The receptors stem from a man between 18 and 35 years old who received the YFV17D yellow fever vaccine.

This clonotype has more than one count but fewer than ten. The chain links TRBV20-1 to TRBJ1-2; tentative D call: TRBD1 (5 bases). The V gene's germline CDR1 is DFQATT and CDR2 SNEGSKA (reference sequence). CDR3 length: 13 residues. V gave up 1 base and J gave up 8 bases, with 14 bases separating them. CDR3 sequence reads: CSARAGSVEGYTF. The CDR3 DNA sequence: TGCAGTGCTAGAGCAGGGTCAGTGGAAGGCTACACCTTC.

The chain joins TRBV11-2 to TRBJ2-1; 12 bases are a match to TRBD2. Germline trimming cut 4 bases from V and 4 bases from J; bases unmatched to any gene: 11. Germline loops: CDR1 SGHAT, CDR2 FQNNGV. CDR3 length: 18 amino acids. CDR3 in amino acids: CASSSTGLAGTLYNEQFF. CDR3 sequence (DNA): TGTGCCAGCAGCTCAACTGGACTAGCGGGGACCCTTTACAATGAGCAGTTCTTC.